This T cell receptor beta chain is drawn from a study of cytomegalovirus exposure and HLA in healthy donors. Data came from immunoSEQ multiplex PCR; TCRdb stores just in-frame clones and leaves some out. The data show under 400,000 clones, 88% seen once. Sequencing was done on a sample of PBMCs. This clonotype originated in a man aged 25-45 years in good health and CMV-seronegative.

The CDR3 here is CASSLAGLAANEQFF. CDR3 DNA: TGTGCCAGCAGCTTAGCGGGACTAGCGGCCAATGAGCAGTTCTTC. This rearrangement joins TRBV7-9 to TRBJ2-1; 11 bases agree with TRBD2. After removal of 0 bases from V and 6 bases from J, the junction contained 1 base not matched to a gene. This CDR3 is built from 15 residues. CDR1 and CDR2 (germline): SEHNR, FQNEAQ (reference sequence). Complete variable domain (other parts from reference TRBV7-9 and TRBJ2-1): DTGVSQNPRHKITKRGQNVTFRCDPISEHNRLYWYRQTLGQGPEFLTYFQNEAQLEKSRLLSDRFSAERPKGSFSTLEIQRTEQGDSAMYLCASSLAGLAANEQFFGPGTRLTVL.